Listed below are T cell receptor beta chains from one sample, sequenced in a study of identical twins. TCRdb re-called the 5' RACE reads with MiXCR, one entry per CDR3 protein. This sample has around 490,000 distinct CDR3 sequences; approximately 20% occur once, and the top ten carry 0.4% to 0.6%. The sample also formed part of further work on yellow fever vaccine responses in identical twins.

The sequencing sample was made of CD4+ T cells sorted from blood. Receptors originate from a woman between 18 and 30 years old in good health. CDR3s include the opening cysteine and the closing phenylalanine or tryptophan. The D gene is left open where the match is weak. The listing skips clone size in some rows; elsewhere it reads once, few, many or a size class.

v_call,cdr3_length,clone_size,j_call,d_call,cdr3_aa,cdr3_nt
TRBV24-1,13,few,TRBJ1-2,NA,CATSERDVYGYTF,TGTGCCACCAGTGAACGGGACGTCTATGGCTACACCTTC
TRBV28,12,few,TRBJ1-2,NA,CASRLDPYGYTF,TGTGCCAGCAGGCTAGACCCCTATGGCTACACCTTC
TRBV20-1,14,NA,TRBJ1-1,NA,CSGIPDRLNTEAFF,TGCAGTGGCATCCCGGACAGATTGAACACTGAAGCTTTCTTT
TRBV2,17,few,TRBJ2-4,NA,CASSEARQIKAKNIQYF,TGTGCCAGCAGTGAAGCGAGGCAAATTAAAGCCAAAAACATTCAGTACTTC
TRBV10-3,11,NA,TRBJ2-5,NA,CAISDLETQYF,TGTGCCATCAGTGACTTAGAGACCCAGTACTTC
TRBV6-5,17,NA,TRBJ1-2,TRBD1,CASSYLLTGGRTYGYTF,TGTGCCAGCAGTTACCTCCTGACAGGGGGCCGCACCTATGGCTACACCTTC
TRBV2,13,few,TRBJ2-1,TRBD2,CATLGDIAGEQFF,TGTGCCACTCTGGGGGACATAGCGGGGGAGCAGTTCTTC
TRBV7-3,14,NA,TRBJ2-1,TRBD1,CASSSWTGTNEQFF,TGTGCCAGCAGCTCTTGGACAGGGACCAATGAGCAGTTCTTC
TRBV6-1,15,few,TRBJ2-3,NA,CASSEGHGSTDTQYF,TGTGCCAGCAGTGAAGGACACGGGAGCACAGATACGCAGTATTTT
TRBV2,15,NA,TRBJ1-6,TRBD1,CASREAGQSNSPLHF,TGTGCCAGCAGGGAAGCGGGACAGAGTAATTCACCCCTCCACTTT
TRBV5-1,15,few,TRBJ2-5,NA,CASSLGLGVVETQYF,TGCGCCAGCAGCTTGGGACTGGGCGTCGTGGAGACCCAGTACTTC
TRBV3-1,17,NA,TRBJ2-1,NA,CASSQPTSLSTYNEQFF,TGTGCCAGCAGCCAACCAACGAGCTTATCTACCTACAATGAGCAGTTCTTC
TRBV12-3/TRBV12-4,13,NA,TRBJ2-1,NA,CASRRTSSSEQFF,TGTGCCAGCAGGCGAACTAGCTCTTCTGAGCAGTTCTTC
TRBV5-1,15,few,TRBJ1-2,NA,CASSLTFGRDYGYTF,TGCGCCAGCAGCTTGACTTTTGGGCGAGACTATGGCTACACCTTC
TRBV9,13,once,TRBJ2-1,NA,CASSAGNYNEQFF,TGTGCCAGCAGCGCCGGCAACTACAATGAGCAGTTCTTC
TRBV10-3,15,few,TRBJ2-7,TRBD1,CASKRVGQGVYEQYF,TGTGCCTCCAAGAGAGTTGGGCAGGGGGTCTACGAGCAGTACTTC
TRBV5-1,16,few,TRBJ2-7,NA,CASSPLPGEGGYEQYF,TGCGCCAGCAGCCCACTCCCTGGTGAAGGGGGATACGAGCAGTACTTC
TRBV12-3/TRBV12-4,13,few,TRBJ2-7,NA,CASSLDDSYEQYF,TGTGCCAGCAGCCTCGACGACTCCTACGAGCAGTACTTC
TRBV29-1,15,NA,TRBJ1-2,TRBD1,CSVEVGTGGYYGYTF,TGCAGCGTTGAAGTCGGGACAGGGGGATACTATGGCTACACCTTC
TRBV2,14,NA,TRBJ2-6,NA,CASMEHTGANVLTF,TGTGCCAGCATGGAGCACACCGGGGCCAACGTCCTGACTTTC
TRBV6-1,14,few,TRBJ2-2,NA,CASTGARNTGELFF,TGTGCCAGCACAGGGGCGAGGAACACCGGGGAGCTGTTTTTT
TRBV3-1,17,NA,TRBJ2-3,TRBD2,CASSPASGGAPADTQYF,TGTGCCAGCAGCCCGGCTAGCGGGGGGGCCCCAGCAGATACGCAGTATTTT
TRBV15,16,few,TRBJ2-7,TRBD2,CATSRDPSGRTYEQYF,TGTGCCACCAGCAGGGACCCTAGCGGGAGAACCTACGAGCAGTACTTC
TRBV19,13,few,TRBJ2-7,NA,CASSIRVLHEQYF,TGTGCCAGTAGTATAAGGGTTCTCCACGAGCAGTACTTC
TRBV7-6,14,few,TRBJ2-7,NA,CASSLAKGGNEQYF,TGTGCCAGCAGCTTAGCGAAAGGAGGAAACGAGCAGTACTTC
TRBV12-5,15,many,TRBJ2-5,TRBD1,CASVTQGAPRETQYF,TGTGCTAGTGTCACCCAGGGGGCACCGCGGGAGACCCAGTACTTC
TRBV28,20,NA,TRBJ2-1,NA,CASSPPPTGRRNAPLNEQFF,TGTGCCAGCAGTCCACCCCCCACAGGACGACGGAACGCCCCCCTCAATGAGCAGTTCTTC
TRBV15,12,few,TRBJ2-3,NA,CATRIGGNTQYF,TGTGCCACCAGGATAGGAGGGAACACGCAGTATTTT
TRBV11-3,15,NA,TRBJ2-4,NA,CASSPRTGRMNIQYF,TGTGCCAGCAGCCCACGGACCGGACGGATGAACATTCAGTACTTC
TRBV5-1,15,many,TRBJ1-2,NA,CASSPSQGGIYGYTF,TGCGCCAGCAGCCCCTCCCAAGGGGGGATCTATGGCTACACCTTC
TRBV10-3,15,few,TRBJ1-1,NA,CAISESSISGPEAFF,TGTGCCATCAGTGAGTCGAGTATCAGTGGACCTGAAGCTTTCTTT
TRBV27,18,NA,TRBJ2-4,TRBD2,CASSFTRASGLAKNIQYF,TGTGCCAGCAGTTTCACCCGGGCTAGCGGTTTAGCCAAAAACATTCAGTACTTC
TRBV5-1,18,NA,TRBJ2-1,TRBD2,CASSTRKTSGSKDNEQFF,TGCGCCAGCAGCACTCGGAAAACTAGCGGGAGTAAAGACAATGAGCAGTTCTTC
TRBV2,14,NA,TRBJ2-3,TRBD1,CASSAGTGTDTQYF,TGTGCCAGCAGTGCTGGGACAGGCACAGATACGCAGTATTTT
TRBV12-3/TRBV12-4,15,NA,TRBJ2-1,TRBD1,CASSSQGVTYNEQFF,TGTGCCAGCAGTTCACAGGGGGTTACGTACAATGAGCAGTTCTTC
TRBV6-5,18,NA,TRBJ2-3,TRBD2,CASSYGSASGIGVDTQYF,TGTGCCAGCAGTTACGGGTCGGCTAGCGGGATTGGCGTGGATACGCAGTATTTT
TRBV12-3/TRBV12-4,19,NA,TRBJ2-6,TRBD1,CAFSLEGTGRISGANVLTF,TGTGCCTTCAGTTTAGAGGGGACAGGTAGAATCTCTGGGGCCAACGTCCTGACTTTC
TRBV20-1,15,few,TRBJ2-2,NA,CSARDGQSNTGELFF,TGCAGTGCTAGAGACGGACAGTCGAACACCGGGGAGCTGTTTTTT
TRBV20-1,15,NA,TRBJ2-2,NA,CSARDRIQGTGELFF,TGCAGTGCTAGAGACCGCATACAGGGAACCGGGGAGCTGTTTTTT
TRBV4-1,13,few,TRBJ2-2,TRBD1,CASRDRDTGELFF,TGCGCCAGCAGGGACAGGGACACCGGGGAGCTGTTTTTT
TRBV5-1,16,few,TRBJ2-3,TRBD2,CASSLAVSGRTDTQYF,TGCGCCAGCAGCTTGGCGGTCAGCGGGAGAACAGATACGCAGTATTTT
TRBV4-1,14,few,TRBJ2-7,NA,CASSHTGKMYEQYF,TGCGCCAGCAGCCATACAGGGAAGATGTACGAGCAGTACTTC
TRBV12-3/TRBV12-4,17,few,TRBJ2-5,NA,CASSSVNRELRGETQYF,TGTGCCAGCAGTTCCGTAAACCGGGAGCTGAGAGGAGAGACCCAGTACTTC
TRBV7-6,17,NA,TRBJ2-2,NA,CASSLDGSGANTGELFF,TGTGCCAGCAGCTTAGACGGGTCAGGGGCGAACACCGGGGAGCTGTTTTTT
TRBV12-3/TRBV12-4,14,few,TRBJ1-2,TRBD1,CASRDRGPTMGYTF,TGTGCCAGCAGGGACAGGGGGCCCACTATGGGCTACACCTTC
TRBV2,15,NA,TRBJ2-5,TRBD2,CASGPGGGALETQYF,TGTGCCAGCGGTCCGGGCGGGGGGGCCTTGGAGACCCAGTACTTC
TRBV18,15,NA,TRBJ1-5,TRBD1,CASSPGTENNQPQHF,TGTGCCAGCTCACCGGGGACAGAAAACAATCAGCCCCAGCATTTT
TRBV12-3/TRBV12-4,15,NA,TRBJ2-2,NA,CASVRRASTTGELFF,TGTGCCAGCGTCCGTCGGGCTAGCACCACCGGGGAGCTGTTTTTT
TRBV29-1,12,NA,TRBJ2-1,TRBD2,CSVGGLGNEQFF,TGCAGCGTTGGTGGACTAGGCAATGAGCAGTTCTTC
TRBV19,18,few,TRBJ1-5,NA,CASSVFALGVPSNQPQHF,TGTGCCAGTAGCGTGTTTGCACTGGGGGTACCGAGCAATCAGCCCCAGCATTTT
TRBV6-1,12,NA,TRBJ2-7,NA,CASSEDGYEQYF,TGTGCCAGCAGTGAAGACGGATACGAGCAGTACTTC
TRBV5-1,15,NA,TRBJ1-1,TRBD1,CASSPQTGSNTEAFF,TGCGCCAGCAGCCCACAGACAGGGAGTAATACTGAAGCTTTCTTT
TRBV6-1,14,NA,TRBJ1-1,NA,CASSESGARTEAFF,TGTGCCAGCAGTGAATCGGGGGCGCGAACTGAAGCTTTCTTT
TRBV12-3/TRBV12-4,14,few,TRBJ2-7,NA,CASSYSQVFSEQYF,TGTGCCAGCAGTTATTCCCAGGTGTTTAGCGAGCAGTACTTC
TRBV11-3,13,NA,TRBJ2-1,NA,CASSPGTVFEQFF,TGTGCCAGCAGCCCTGGAACCGTTTTTGAGCAGTTCTTC
TRBV20-1,13,many,TRBJ2-3,NA,CSATRGGTDTQYF,TGCAGTGCTACCCGCGGCGGCACAGATACGCAGTATTTT